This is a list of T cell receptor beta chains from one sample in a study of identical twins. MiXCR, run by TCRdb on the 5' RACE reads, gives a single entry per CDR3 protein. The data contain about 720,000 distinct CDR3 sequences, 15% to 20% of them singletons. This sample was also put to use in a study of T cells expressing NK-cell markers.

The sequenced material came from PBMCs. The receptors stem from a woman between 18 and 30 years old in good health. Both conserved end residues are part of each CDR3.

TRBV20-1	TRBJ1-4	CSASRDMNEKLFF
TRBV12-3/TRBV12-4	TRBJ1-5	CASNTDRVGQPQHF
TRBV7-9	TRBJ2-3	CASSLLLAGPSTDTQYF
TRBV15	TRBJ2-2	CATSRRTRNTGELFF
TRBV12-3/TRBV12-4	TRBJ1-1	CASSLYRYTEAFF
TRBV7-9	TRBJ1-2	CASSPWGLSANYGYTF
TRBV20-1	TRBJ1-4	CSANVANEKLFF
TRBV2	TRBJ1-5	CASSEGAGSNQPQHF
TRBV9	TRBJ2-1	CASSFRGASNEQFF
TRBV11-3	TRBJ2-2	CASHFSAGTGGTGELFF
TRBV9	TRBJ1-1	CASTPIPRVGGTEAFF
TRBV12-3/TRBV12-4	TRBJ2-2	CASRRTTDANTGELFF
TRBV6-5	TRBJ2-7	CASSYSGRTNYEQYF
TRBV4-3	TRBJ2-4	CASSQVSGVQNIQYF
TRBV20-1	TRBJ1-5	CSAPGEGQPQHF
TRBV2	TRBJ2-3	CASSSDRGLADTQYF
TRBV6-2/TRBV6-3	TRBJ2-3	CASSQRQATDTQYF
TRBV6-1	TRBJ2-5	CAGSRGPRETQYF
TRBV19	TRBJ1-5	CASSIWGSNQPQHF
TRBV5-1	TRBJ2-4	CASSLEGQDGIQYF
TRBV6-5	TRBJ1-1	CASSYRRHTEAFF
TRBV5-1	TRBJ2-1	CASSFRVADAMKQFF
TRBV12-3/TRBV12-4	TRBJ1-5	CASSLRPPQPQHF
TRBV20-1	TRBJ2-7	CSAIRTAPLEQYF
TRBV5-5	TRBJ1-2	CASSFIEGYTF
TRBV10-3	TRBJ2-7	CAISESGRHYEQYF
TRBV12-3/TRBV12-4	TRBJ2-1	CASSRTRSYNEQFF
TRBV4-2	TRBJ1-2	CASSQEGGPYGYTF
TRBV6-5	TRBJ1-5	CASRRKTGVNNQPQHF
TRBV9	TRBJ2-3	CASSGNSGGGSTQYF
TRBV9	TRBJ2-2	CASSVSAGVNTGELFF
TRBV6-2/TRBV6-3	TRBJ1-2	CASSEDREVGGYTF
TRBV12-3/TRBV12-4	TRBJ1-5	CASSGRYVQPQHF
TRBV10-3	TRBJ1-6	CAISGRTGDNSPLHF
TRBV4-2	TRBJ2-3	CASSQGQGADYGTDTQYF
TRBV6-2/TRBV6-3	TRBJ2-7	CASSYSKREQAYEQYF
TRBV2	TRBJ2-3	CASRLAGDYTDTQYF
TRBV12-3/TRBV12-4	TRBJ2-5	CASSLASWDSHQETQYF
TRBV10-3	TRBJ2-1	CAISESGLSSYNEQFF
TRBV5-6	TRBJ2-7	CASSSRLGQYYEQYF
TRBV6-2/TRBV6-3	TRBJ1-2	CASNSYNRGGYTF
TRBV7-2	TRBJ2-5	CASSLVGLTQETQYF